The 3 T cell receptor beta chains in this list originate from one sample, sequenced in a study of blood T cell repertoires in COVID-19. Only in-frame clones appear in the TCRdb table, and some are missing; sequencing was by immunoSEQ multiplex PCR. The data contain 450,000 or so clones, 90% of them seen just once; the ten biggest clones take up 0.6%. The sequenced sample consisted of PBMCs or T cells enriched from blood (not recorded which). These receptors all come from a man between 18 and 29 years old who had recovered from COVID-19.

V is TRBV5-1 and J is TRBJ2-1; D is unclear. This CDR3 region has 14 residues. Deletions cut 6 bases from V and 5 bases from J, with 15 bases between. CDR1 and CDR2 from the germline V gene are SGHRS and YFSETQ. The CDR3 bases are TGCGCCAGCACGTGGGTCAGCGACCACAATGAGCAGTTCTTC. It yields the protein CASTWVSDHNEQFF.

The chain uses TRBV19 and TRBJ1-6, with D unresolved. This CDR3 is built from 16 residues. Germline V lookup: CDR1 LNHDA, CDR2 SQIVND (reference sequence). Trimming left V 7 bases short and J 4 bases short, with 17 bases between. CDR3: CASTYASELYNSPLHF. In nucleotides, the CDR3 is TGTGCCAGTACCTATGCCAGCGAATTATATAATTCACCCCTCCACTTT.

The genes are TRBV3-1 (or the pseudogene TRBV3-2) and TRBJ1-3, with 7 bases lining up with TRBD1. The CDR3 has 15 residues. Per the germline V gene, CDR1 is LGHDT and CDR2 is YNNKEL (reference sequence). The V segment lost 6 bases and the J segment 2 bases; nucleotides outside the gene matches: 7. DNA for the CDR3: TGTGCCAGCAGACCCGGGACAGACGCTGGAAACACCATATATTTT. Protein sequence: CASRPGTDAGNTIYF.